These T cell receptor beta chains were read from a single sample in a study of CD8+CD57+ T cells in acquired aplastic anemia. TCRdb processed the reads anew with MiXCR; each CDR3 protein has one entry. The sample includes some 190,000 distinct CDR3 sequences, approximately 52% seen only once; the top ten take approximately 16%. Sequencing used sorted CD4+, CD8+, or CD8+CD57+ T cells (not recorded which) from PBMCs. All receptors derive from a human donor in good health, serving as a control. Both conserved end residues are part of each CDR3. A D gene is named only where the DNA matches it firmly. Clone sizes are given selectively: once, few, many, or a class where the clone is expanded.

J gene	V gene	clone size	D gene	CDR3 protein	CDR3 DNA
TRBJ1-2	TRBV7-9	many	NA	CASSPPNYGYTF	TGTGCCAGCAGCCCCCCTAACTATGGCTACACCTTC
TRBJ2-3	TRBV2	NA	NA	CASSTDSNTDTQYF	TGTGCCAGCAGTACGGACAGCAACACAGATACGCAGTATTTT
TRBJ2-7	TRBV7-2	NA	NA	CASSLESGQYEQYF	TGTGCCAGCAGCTTAGAATCAGGGCAATACGAGCAGTACTTC
TRBJ2-5	TRBV2	NA	NA	CASSVYGRGQETQYF	TGTGCCAGCAGTGTTTACGGCAGGGGACAAGAGACCCAGTACTTC
TRBJ1-4	TRBV19	once	NA	CASTPRQVQYRNTERLFF	TGTGCCAGTACCCCTAGACAGGTCCAATATCGGAACACTGAAAGACTGTTTTTT
TRBJ2-7	TRBV6-2/TRBV6-3	many	TRBD2	CASTLAGGTAYEQYF	TGTGCCAGCACCTTGGCGGGGGGAACAGCCTACGAGCAGTACTTC
TRBJ1-3	TRBV28	few	TRBD1	CASSEGDRGGNTIYF	TGTGCCAGCTCCGAAGGGGACAGGGGAGGAAACACCATATATTTT
TRBJ1-1	TRBV7-9	NA	NA	CASSQDTSGEAFF	TGCGCCAGCAGCCAAGATACGTCAGGTGAAGCTTTCTTT
TRBJ2-3	TRBV20-1	NA	TRBD1	CSARDRGISTDTQYF	TGCAGTGCCAGGGACAGGGGCATTAGCACAGATACGCAGTATTTT
TRBJ2-3	TRBV7-3	many	TRBD2	CASSPTSGGADTQYF	TGTGCCAGCAGCCCGACTAGCGGGGGGGCAGATACGCAGTATTTT
TRBJ1-1	TRBV2	NA	TRBD1	CASSEGTGGRTEAFF	TGTGCCAGCAGTGAAGGGACAGGGGGACGGACTGAAGCTTTCTTT
TRBJ1-2	TRBV7-8	once	NA	CASSLPQDYGYTF	TGTGCCAGCAGTTTACCTCAGGACTATGGCTACACCTTC
TRBJ2-7	TRBV7-6	NA	NA	CASSLRSGLSSYEQYF	TGTGCCAGCAGCCTTAGGTCCGGACTGAGCTCCTACGAGCAGTACTTC
TRBJ1-3	TRBV13	many	NA	CASSLVGGENTIYF	TGTGCCAGCAGCTTAGTCGGGGGGGAAAACACCATATATTTT
TRBJ2-6	TRBV7-2	NA	NA	CASSLASGRSGANVLTF	TGTGCCAGCAGCTTAGCGTCGGGTCGCTCTGGGGCCAACGTCCTGACTTTC
TRBJ1-1	TRBV11-2	NA	TRBD1	CASSGEGTGETEAFF	TGTGCCAGCAGCGGAGAGGGGACAGGGGAAACTGAAGCTTTCTTT
TRBJ1-2	TRBV4-1	many	NA	CASSQGPAGSYGYTF	TGCGCCAGCAGCCAAGGACCTGCGGGGTCGTATGGCTACACCTTC
TRBJ2-1	TRBV24-1	NA	TRBD2	CATSLAGGLRNEQFF	TGTGCCACCAGTTTAGCGGGGGGCCTGCGGAATGAGCAGTTCTTC